The TCR beta chain described here comes from a study of T cell changes during pregnancy in multiple sclerosis. V lost 0 bases, J lost 3 bases, and 12 bases lay in between. From germline, CDR1 is SGDLS and CDR2 YYNGEE. CDR3 length: 16 amino acids. Clones were sequenced by immunoSEQ multiplex PCR, and TCRdb holds only the in-frame ones, with some missing. The top ten hold around 6.9% of the sample, which has roughly 23,000 clones, 80% to 90% seen once. The receptor comes from a female donor with multiple sclerosis, enrolled in a pregnancy study. The sample in question was CD8+ T cells from peripheral blood mononuclear cells, obtained in the first trimester of pregnancy. This chain uses TRBV9 with TRBJ2-2; D not certain. This chain's CDR3 is CASSVEKYRHTGELFF. The CDR3 region has the DNA TGTGCCAGCAGCGTAGAGAAGTACAGACACACCGGGGAGCTGTTTTTT.